The 28 T cell receptor beta chains below were found in one sample sequenced in a study of cytomegalovirus exposure and HLA in healthy donors. The PCR ran on 60 Vbeta and 13 Jbeta primers. Data came from immunoSEQ multiplex PCR; TCRdb stores just in-frame clones and leaves some out. The profile shows more than 130,000 clones, roughly 80% of them singletons. The sample comprised PBMCs. These receptors were taken from a woman in her fifties or sixties in good health and CMV-seronegative.

This chain links TRBV7-2 with TRBJ2-2; no clear D. The germline CDR1 and CDR2 sequences are SGHTA and FQGNSA. The V end was cut by 3 bases, the J end by 8 bases, with 13 bases between. This CDR3 comprises 14 residues. Here the CDR3 reads CASSLGRPTGELFF. The CDR3 coding sequence is TGTGCCAGCAGCTTGGGCAGGCCGACGGGGGAGCTGTTTTTT.

The chain joins TRBV21-1 to TRBJ1-2; the table assigns TRBD1, which was not confirmed against the DNA. TRBV21-1 is termed a pseudogene. This CDR3 contains 14 residues. The CDR3 here is CASPRTGKCYGYTF. For the CDR3, the DNA is TGTGCCAGCCCACGGACAGGGAAATGCTATGGCTACACCTTC.

This clone was counted once. This chain joins TRBV9 and TRBJ2-3; maybe TRBD1 (5 bases). Trimming pared 0 bases from V and 3 bases from J, leaving 8 bases between. From germline, CDR1 is SGDLS and CDR2 YYNGEE. This CDR3 spans 14 amino acids. CDR3 coding DNA: TGTGCCAGCAGCGTAGACCCAGGGACAGATACGCAGTATTTT. It codes for CASSVDPGTDTQYF.

The gene calls are TRBV12-5 and TRBJ2-7, with D possibly TRBD1 on 5 matching bases. With 0 bases removed from V and 2 bases from J, the gap between germline ends came to 11 bases. The CDR3 totals 15 residues. From germline, CDR1 is LGHNT and CDR2 FRNRAP. This CDR3 is CASGLVLQVTYEQYF. DNA for the CDR3: TGTGCTAGTGGTTTGGTACTACAGGTTACCTACGAGCAGTACTTC.

The chain carries TRBV25-1 and TRBJ1-4; 7 positions agree with TRBD1. This CDR3 region has 15 residues. Germline lookup yields CDR1 MGHDK and CDR2 SYGVNS. After removal of 4 bases from V and 4 bases from J, the junction contained 6 bases not matched to a gene. This chain's CDR3 is CASSGGQLFNEKLFF. DNA for the CDR3: TGTGCCAGCAGTGGGGGACAGTTGTTTAATGAAAAACTGTTTTTT.

The chain carries TRBV7-9 and TRBJ2-1; 7 nucleotides align to TRBD1. V shed 0 bases and J 6 bases; nucleotides not matched to a gene: 11. From germline, CDR1 is SEHNR and CDR2 FQNEAQ (reference sequence). This CDR3 is built from 17 residues. CDR3 region: CASSLALVTGYGNEQFF. The DNA of the CDR3 is TGTGCCAGCAGCTTAGCGCTTGTGACAGGGTATGGCAATGAGCAGTTCTTC. The whole variable domain, filled in from reference TRBV7-9 and TRBJ2-1, reads DTGVSQNPRHKITKRGQNVTFRCDPISEHNRLYWYRQTLGQGPEFLTYFQNEAQLEKSRLLSDRFSAERPKGSFSTLEIQRTEQGDSAMYLCASSLALVTGYGNEQFFGPGTRLTVL.

The rearrangement links TRBV9 to TRBJ2-1, with D tentatively TRBD1 (6 bases). The V and J ends lost 3 bases and 6 bases respectively, with 13 bases between them. The CDR3 extends over 14 amino acids. Per the germline V gene, CDR1 is SGDLS and CDR2 is YYNGEE. The CDR3 reads CASSGRDTVNEQFF. CDR3 sequence (DNA): TGTGCCAGCAGCGGCCGGGACACCGTCAATGAGCAGTTCTTC.

This chain connects TRBV7-9 to TRBJ1-2; D is possibly TRBD1 (6 bases). Germline V lookup: CDR1 SEHNR, CDR2 FQNEAQ (reference sequence). The CDR3 has 13 amino acids. V was clipped by 2 bases and J by 8 bases, with 12 bases between them. CDR3 in DNA: TGTGCCAGCAGCTTACAGGGGCTGAGGGGCTACACCTTC. Its protein is CASSLQGLRGYTF. Full variable domain (outside the CDR3, taken from reference TRBV7-9 and TRBJ1-2): DTGVSQNPRHKITKRGQNVTFRCDPISEHNRLYWYRQTLGQGPEFLTYFQNEAQLEKSRLLSDRFSAERPKGSFSTLEIQRTEQGDSAMYLCASSLQGLRGYTFGSGTRLTVV.

This chain links TRBV11-2 with TRBJ1-2; 10 bases match TRBD1. This CDR3 has 15 residues. V shed 0 bases and J 8 bases; nucleotides not matched to a gene: 6. The germline CDR1 and CDR2 sequences are SGHAT and FQNNGV. The CDR3 region has the DNA TGTGCCAGCAGCTTAGATCCGGGACAGGGGTACGGCTACACCTTC. This translates into CASSLDPGQGYGYTF.

The gene calls are TRBV10-3 and TRBJ2-3; TRBD2 agrees at 11 bases. The CDR3 totals 14 residues. V was pared by 6 bases and J by 2 bases, with 1 base of the junction left unmatched. The germline V gene encodes CDR1 ENHRY and CDR2 SYGVKD. This chain's CDR3 is CAIRTSGNTDTQYF. The CDR3, as DNA: TGTGCCATCAGGACTAGCGGGAACACAGATACGCAGTATTTT.

The rearrangement uses TRBV4-1 and TRBJ1-2; D is possibly TRBD1 (6 bases). The V end lost 4 bases, the J end lost 0 bases, and 21 bases lay between the germline ends. The germline V gene has CDR1 MGHRA and CDR2 YSYEKL. This CDR3 contains 18 residues. The CDR3 sequence is CASSPSTGLDISNYGYTF. CDR3 sequence (DNA): TGCGCCAGCAGCCCCTCGACAGGCCTTGACATTTCTAACTATGGCTACACCTTC.

The CDR3 DNA is TGTGCCAGCAGCCCGCTTCGGGGGAATGAGCAGTTCTTC. Encoded protein: CASSPLRGNEQFF. The V and J genes are TRBV5-6 and TRBJ2-1, with D maybe TRBD2 (6 bases). Trimming shortened V by 4 bases and J by 7 bases, and 12 bases separated the two germline ends. Germline V gives CDR1 SGHDT, CDR2 YYEEEE. The CDR3 length is 13 residues.

V is TRBV7-9 and J is TRBJ2-2, with TRBD1 matching 7 bases. Germline CDR1 reads SEHNR; CDR2 reads FQNEAQ (reference sequence). With V trimmed by 1 base and J by 7 bases, 6 bases remained unmatched. The CDR3 contains 15 residues. This chain's CDR3 is CASSLDRGRSGELFF. As DNA, the CDR3 is TGTGCCAGCAGCTTAGACAGGGGTCGAAGCGGGGAGCTGTTTTTT.

On this clone itself: Since the CDR3 does not end with the conserved phenylalanine or tryptophan, this likely comes from a read error. This chain uses TRBV27 with TRBJ1-2; no clear D gene. V was clipped by 5 bases and J by 3 bases, with 13 bases between them. CDR1 MNHEY and CDR2 SMNVEV come from the germline V gene (reference sequence). This CDR3 spans 14 amino acids. The CDR3 DNA reads TGTGCCAGCAGTCCCAGGACCGGTGACTATGGCTACACCCTC. This sequence encodes CASSPRTGDYGYTL.

V and J are TRBV5-4 and TRBJ2-1, with D unclear. Trimming took off 4 bases at V and 6 bases at J, with 5 bases between the two ends. The CDR3 spans 11 residues. CDR1 is SGHNT and CDR2 is YYREEE in the germline V gene (reference sequence). The CDR3 region is CASSASNEQFF. The CDR3 nucleotides read TGTGCCAGCAGCGCCAGCAATGAGCAGTTCTTC. Full variable domain (rest looked up from reference TRBV5-4 and TRBJ2-1): ETGVTQSPTHLIKTRGQQVTLRCSSQSGHNTVSWYQQALGQGPQFIFQYYREEENGRGNFPPRFSGLQFPNYSSELNVNALELDDSALYLCASSASNEQFFGPGTRLTVL.

This clone occurred a few times. This chain connects TRBV6-6 to TRBJ2-3; D uncertain. V shed 2 bases and J shed 1 base, with 10 bases lying between them. Germline values: CDR1 MNHNY, CDR2 SVGAGI (reference sequence). This CDR3 region has 15 residues. The CDR3 DNA reads as TGTGCCAGCAGTTACAACCCGCAGGGCACAGATACGCAGTATTTT. It yields the protein CASSYNPQGTDTQYF.

V is TRBV7-6 and J is TRBJ2-7; D perhaps matches TRBD1 (5 bases). CDR3 length: 15 residues. V was shortened by 7 bases and J by 5 bases, with 21 bases between the two germline ends. Germline V lookup: CDR1 SGHVS, CDR2 FNYEAQ. Here the CDR3 reads CASTQPMGRDDEQYF. Written as DNA, the CDR3 is TGTGCCAGCACCCAACCAATGGGCAGGGATGACGAGCAGTACTTC.

This clone was counted only a few times. This chain uses TRBV6-5 with TRBJ2-1; D remains unclear. The CDR3 runs 13 residues. Trimming removed 4 bases from V and 9 bases from J, with 13 bases in between. CDR1 is MNHEY and CDR2 is SVGAGI in the germline V gene. The CDR3 loop is CASSFRLETEQFF. CDR3 nucleotide sequence: TGTGCCAGCAGTTTCCGACTGGAAACTGAGCAGTTCTTC.

The CDR3: CAWSTPGTGGSNEQFF. Written as DNA, the CDR3 is TGTGCCTGGAGTACCCCTGGGACAGGGGGGTCGAATGAGCAGTTCTTC. The chain carries TRBV30 and TRBJ2-1, with TRBD1 identical over 11 bases. There are 16 residues in the CDR3. The germline V gene has CDR1 GTSNPN and CDR2 SVGIG (reference sequence). Trimming at V came to 2 bases and at J to 7 bases, leaving 10 bases not matched to a gene.

The chain joins TRBV21-1 to TRBJ2-3; TRBD2, as called in the table, went unchecked against the DNA. TRBV21-1 is marked as a pseudogene. The CDR3 has 15 residues. This CDR3 reads CASSNGGFSTDTQYF. DNA of the CDR3: TGTGCCAGCAGCAACGGGGGGTTTAGCACAGATACGCAGTATTTT.

The chain employs TRBV5-1 and TRBJ2-7, with D tentatively TRBD1 (7 bases). V lost 5 bases and J lost 6, with 15 bases in between. Per the germline V gene, CDR1 is SGHRS and CDR2 is YFSETQ. The CDR3 sequence is 13 residues long. CDR3 protein: CASRLGQGGEQYF. CDR3 sequence (DNA): TGCGCCAGCAGGTTAGGGCAGGGGGGCGAGCAGTACTTC.

The chain employs TRBV28 and TRBJ1-5, with a tentative D call TRBD1 (5 bases). Germline V gene data show CDR1 as MDHEN and CDR2 as SYDVKM. With 5 bases removed from V and 5 bases from J, the gap between germline ends came to 19 bases. CDR3 length equals 16 residues. The DNA of the CDR3 is TGTGCCAGCAGTCGAGGGGACTCCCTCAGGCATCAGCCCCAGCATTTT. Translation: CASSRGDSLRHQPQHF.

The rearrangement links TRBV18 to TRBJ1-6; 8 nucleotides agree with TRBD1. The CDR3 length is 16 residues. The ends lost 4 bases at V and 8 bases at J; junction bases unmatched: 10. CDR1 and CDR2 (germline): KGHSH, LQKENI. The CDR3 coding sequence is TGTGCCAGCTCACTGGGACAGGCTACCGGGGATTCACCCCTCCACTTT. Translation: CASSLGQATGDSPLHF.

The rearrangement uses TRBV6-1 and TRBJ2-7; D unresolved. Deletions cut 4 bases from V and 6 bases from J, with 7 bases between. Germline V gene lookup returns CDR1 MNHNS and CDR2 SASEGT. The CDR3 has 11 amino acids. The CDR3 region has the DNA TGTGCCAGCAGTGGGCATACCGAGCAGTACTTC. The encoded protein is CASSGHTEQYF.

The V gene is TRBV4-1, the J gene TRBJ1-1, with TRBD1 as a possible D gene (5 bases). The CDR3 loop spans 16 amino acids. Germline CDR1 is MGHRA and CDR2 is YSYEKL. V lost 4 bases to trimming and J lost 1 base, with 16 bases between them. CDR3 sequence reads: CASSLKREGTNTEAFF. The CDR3 nucleotides are TGCGCCAGCAGCCTAAAGCGGGAGGGGACGAACACTGAAGCTTTCTTT.

This clone was seen a single time. This sequence joins TRBV6-1 and TRBJ1-2; TRBD1 agrees at 12 bases. The CDR3 totals 14 residues. Germline lookup yields CDR1 MNHNS and CDR2 SASEGT. V dropped 10 bases and J dropped 4; count of bases not matched to a gene: 7. CDR3 coding DNA: TGTGCCACCCACCGGGACAGGGGGCCCTATGGCTACACCTTC. Residues: CATHRDRGPYGYTF.

Only a few counts were recorded for this clone. The rearrangement uses TRBV28 and TRBJ2-1, with 9 positions matching TRBD2. V dropped 4 bases and J dropped 6; count of bases not matched to a gene: 4. The CDR3 extends over 14 amino acids. Looked up from germline, CDR1 is MDHEN and CDR2 is SYDVKM. CDR3 coding DNA: TGTGCCAGCAGTTCGGCGGGGGGGATCAATGAGCAGTTCTTC. Its translation is CASSSAGGINEQFF.

The rearrangement uses TRBV30 and TRBJ2-7; D possibly corresponds to TRBD2 (5 bases). Trimming pared 2 bases from V and 7 bases from J, leaving 15 bases between. The CDR3 spans 13 residues. The germline V gene encodes CDR1 GTSNPN and CDR2 SVGIG (reference sequence). This CDR3 is CAWSPSVEEEQYF. In nucleotides, the CDR3 is TGTGCCTGGAGTCCGTCAGTGGAGGAAGAGCAGTACTTC.